The clone carrying this TCR beta chain was counted once. Its antigen is unknown. The CDR3 is 13 residues long. Germline V gene sequence: CDR1 SGDLS, CDR2 YYNGEE. Trimming cost V 4 bases and J 2 bases, with 9 bases left between them. Data came from immunoSEQ multiplex PCR; TCRdb stores just in-frame clones and leaves some out. The sample carries about 410,000 clones, less than 90% recorded once. The treatment is: about 20 received Ad26.COV2.S at low or high dose, single or two shots; five or six received placebo; per-sample allocation not given. Sample collection was performed on day 63 after the first vaccine or placebo injection. This Boston cohort included adults aged 18-55 years. The data were obtained in a study of Ad26.COV2.S vaccination and SARS-CoV-2 variants. Study overall: Donor allocation was to the COV1001 Ad26.COV2.S trial arm. Into the muscle, Ad26.COV2.S was dosed once or twice, 56 days apart.

Points from the study as a whole: Vaccine recipients showed a spike-specific TCR breadth that was higher than in placebo recipients.

The chain is built from TRBV9 and TRBJ1-2; D gene unclear. Sequenced here: peripheral blood, sampled in a trial of Ad26.COV2.S vaccine versus placebo. This receptor was identified in a person between 18 and 60 years old who received the Ad26.COV2.S COVID-19 vaccine or a placebo. The CDR3 loop reads CASSLAENYGYTF. The CDR3 DNA follows: TGTGCCAGCAGCCTGGCAGAGAACTATGGCTACACCTTC. Based on the CDR3 plus reference TRBV9 and TRBJ1-2, the full variable domain is DSGVTQTPKHLITATGQRVTLRCSPRSGDLSVYWYQQSLDQGLQFLIQYYNGEERAKGNILERFSAQQFPDLHSELNLSSLELGDSALYFCASSLAENYGYTFGSGTRLTVV.